This T cell receptor (beta chain) is drawn from a study of sequential checkpoint blockade in melanoma. Germline V gene data show CDR1 as LNHDA and CDR2 as SQIVND (reference sequence). This CDR3 spans 15 amino acids. V lost 6 bases, J lost 4 bases, and 11 bases stayed unmatched. TCRdb's table, derived via immunoSEQ multiplex PCR, lists solely in-frame clones and lacks some. The data contain fewer than 25,000 clones, 55% to 70% of them seen just once; the ten biggest clones take up over 15%. Treatment specified: randomized to nivolumab then ipilimumab (arm A) or the reverse (arm B). PBMC sorting kept live CD3+CD8+ cells without CD19 or CD56.

The sequencing here drew on CD8+ T cells sorted from blood (inferred from file names), taken from a patient given nivolumab and ipilimumab in sequence. V usage is TRBV19 and J usage is TRBJ1-2; TRBD1 aligns across 7 bases. The clonotype originates from a human donor with melanoma. CDR3: CASRTDREDPYGYTF. The CDR3 region has the DNA TGTGCCAGTAGGACCGACAGGGAGGACCCCTATGGCTACACCTTC.